Included here is one T cell receptor (beta chain) sequence, with context. This clonotype was seen ten or more times. Its antigen is unknown. Base quality data are lacking; no much larger clone is found one base away. The entry originates in a study of regulatory T cells in long-lasting Graves disease (dated by TCRdb to about 2021). Looking at the study overall: Antithyroid drugs had been taken for less than 3 months by newly diagnosed Graves' disease patients. Patients with persistent Graves' disease were compared with patients with newly diagnosed Graves' disease using TCR sequencing and RNA sequencing of peripheral blood. The study was registered as a clinical trial and conducted in China. A total of 35 or so samples were covered by TCR sequencing, comprising around 13 persistent and 20 or so newly diagnosed Graves' disease patients.

The paper as a whole reports these results and caveats: Persistent patients shared more public clonotypes among themselves (around 3,000) than newly diagnosed patients did (roughly 920). Preferential use of TRBV28, TRBJ1-2 and TRBJ2-5 was observed in persistent disease, whereas TRBV20-1 and TRBJ2-1 were favored in newly diagnosed disease. Compared with newly diagnosed patients, persistent Graves' disease patients had lower TCR Shannon entropy and fewer highly expanded clones, which suggests clonal expansion. Only the TCR beta chain was sequenced and analyzed. Only peripheral blood was studied, because thyroid tissue, the primary lesion, was inaccessible. The authors acknowledged the small sample size as a limitation that may reduce accuracy.

The method behind the library was multiplex PCR. TCRdb records Illumina HiSeq 4000 as the sequencer. TCR beta libraries were built with iRepertoire HTBI primers and Arm-PCR amplification of CDR3 regions. Gel purification was performed on PCR products prior to sequencing. The paper's processing steps were these. Gene usage analysis of CDR3 amino acid clonotypes relied on the roughly 58 TRBV and 14 TRBJ segments identified across samples. COPE and FqMerger were used to merge the filtered high-quality paired reads into contigs. Contigs were aligned with BLAST to IMGT TRBV, TRBD and TRBJ reference genes, and CDR3 was defined per IMGT. Highly expanded clones were defined as clonotypes with a frequency above 0.1%. Shannon entropy was used to measure repertoire diversity, and the Gini coefficient was used to measure V-J evenness. Clonotypes shared by more than one individual were considered public. Using fastp trimming at Q25 and MiXCR clonotype assembly, TCRdb reanalyzed the public sequencing data and kept in-frame beta chains. Every CDR3 protein is listed once, alongside the most common genes and DNA of its rows. The authors' filters were not applied to this entry. The table for this sample lists more than 300,000 distinct CDR3 sequences; roughly 15% of them were counted only once. The top ten hold around 20% of the sample.

Interpreted using the paper, the time point label stands for: newly diagnosed GD, antithyroid drugs for less than 3 months. For both TCR sequencing and RNA sequencing, RNA was extracted from PBMCs using TRIzol. Graves' disease was diagnosed according to American Thyroid Association guidelines. Patients for the study were recruited at an endocrinology department in Xi'an, China. From each patient, around 9.3 milliliters of peripheral blood was collected into an EDTA anticoagulant tube. Ficoll Paque Plus density gradient separation was used to isolate PBMCs, and no further T cell sorting was done. RNA quality was checked with an Agilent 2100 Bioanalyzer and agarose gel, and concentration with a NanoDrop 2000. The germline V gene (reference sequence) supplies CDR1 LGHDT and CDR2 YNNKEL. Deletion took 1 base off V and 3 bases off J, with a span of 10 bases between the germline ends. The CDR3, cysteine through phenylalanine, is 15 amino acids long. The retained sequence is limited to the CDR3, 45 bases, with the frame set at the first base.

This same sample was also part of a study on T cells in Graves' hyperthyroidism and ophthalmopathy. According to the second study: Stable Graves' hyperthyroidism was defined as the absence of progression to ophthalmopathy over 18 months of follow-up. Hyperthyroidism patients were newly diagnosed, with disease duration under 2 months, and aged 18 to 65 years. Patients with uncontrolled infections, other autoimmune diseases, pregnancy or lactation were excluded. Diagnoses were established on the basis of clinical symptoms, serum thyroxine and TRAb, thyroid ultrasound, and orbital computed tomography. For the first round of RT-PCR on the TCR CDR3, the HTBI primer set was used together with the Qiagen OneStep RT-PCR kit. Blood samples also contained most of the expanded thyroid clonotypes (frequency above 0.001), which suggests that blood repertoires may reflect thyroid immune responses. Ophthalmopathy was separated from stable hyperthyroidism by a 13 V-J signature model, with roughly 88% sensitivity and approximately 84% specificity obtained in cross-validation and 80%/75% obtained in testing. In validation, the model predicted progression to ophthalmopathy with approximately 69% sensitivity and less than 80% specificity, a median of around six months before onset. TCR V-J signatures able to tell the groups apart were searched for in a discovery cohort of approximately 95 patients, of whom roughly 42 had Graves' ophthalmopathy and roughly 58 had stable Graves' hyperthyroidism. Prospective prediction of ophthalmopathy was tested in an independent validation cohort of 18 to 20 hyperthyroidism patients and 17 patients who later progressed to ophthalmopathy. The approximately 90 discovery patients were randomly split 7:3 into training and test sets. Thyroid tissue and blood T-cell repertoires from six Graves' hyperthyroidism patients were also compared in the study. Following sampling, methimazole starting at 30 mg daily was given to hyperthyroidism patients, and high-dose intravenous methylprednisolone was given to ophthalmopathy patients. Libraries were constructed in a second round of multiplex PCR, after which size selection and purification were carried out. The libraries were sequenced on an Illumina HiSeq2000 using paired-end 100 bp reads. SOAPnuke was used to process the raw data, with reads discarded if the reads contained adapters or uncalled bases, had a mean Phred below 15, or lacked an exact constant-primer or identifier match. High-quality paired reads were merged using COPE v1.2.5, and each unique nucleotide sequence was defined as a clonotype. MiTCR v1.1 was used to align clonotypes to the IMGT TRBV, TRBD and TRBJ reference segments. The analysis included only V-J combinations with a frequency above 0.0001, which together covered around 99% of the repertoires. The TCS score was defined as the ratio of F50 (clonal expansion) to E x V (chaos), calculated using BLOSUM62-based TCRdist between CDR3 peptides within each V-J. Welch's t-statistics and random forest reduced around 510 V-J features to 13, which were used in a naive Bayes classifier (R e1071). No statistical method was used to fix the sample size in advance, and group allocation was not hidden from the investigators. TCR Vbeta CDR3 sequencing of roughly 140 peripheral blood samples (43 ophthalmopathy, under 80 hyperthyroidism and around 17 progressor patients) is reported in the paper.

The sequence came from a woman younger than 30 with Graves disease. Donor details come from another sample of the same person, matched by shared clones. Sequencing used peripheral blood mononuclear cells (PBMCs), obtained at new diagnosis, from a patient treated with antithyroid drugs. The chain links TRBV3-1 with TRBJ1-3; the D gene cannot be resolved reliably. For the CDR3, the sequence is CASSQVGVRGNTIYF. In nucleotides, the sequence is TGTGCCAGCAGCCAAGTTGGGGTTCGTGGAAACACCATATATTTT.